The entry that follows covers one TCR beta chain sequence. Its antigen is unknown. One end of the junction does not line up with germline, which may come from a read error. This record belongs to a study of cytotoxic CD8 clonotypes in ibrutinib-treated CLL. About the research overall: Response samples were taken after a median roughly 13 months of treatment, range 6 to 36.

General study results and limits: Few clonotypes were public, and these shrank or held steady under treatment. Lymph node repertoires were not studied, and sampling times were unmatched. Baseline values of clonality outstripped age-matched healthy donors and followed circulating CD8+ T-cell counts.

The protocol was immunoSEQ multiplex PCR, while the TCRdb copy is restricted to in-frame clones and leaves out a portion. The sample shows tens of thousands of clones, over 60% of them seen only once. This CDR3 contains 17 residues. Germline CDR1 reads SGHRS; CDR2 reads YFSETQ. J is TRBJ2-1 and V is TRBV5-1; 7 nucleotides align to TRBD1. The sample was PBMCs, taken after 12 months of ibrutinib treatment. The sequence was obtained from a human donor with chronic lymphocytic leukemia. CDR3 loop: CASSFTSGTDSHNEQFF. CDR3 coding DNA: TGCGCCAGCAGCTTCACCTCCGGGACAGACTCCCACAATGAGCAGTTCTTC.